Each of the 19 T cell receptor beta chains below was sequenced from the same sample in a study of T cells in Graves' hyperthyroidism and ophthalmopathy. Amplified TCR beta CDR3 regions derived from RNA transcripts. RT-PCR in the first round (using the HTBI primer set) targeted the TCR CDR3. TCRdb processed the multiplex PCR reads anew with MiXCR; each CDR3 protein has one entry. The sample lists around 35,000 distinct CDR3 sequences; around half were seen once. What was sequenced was blood. The receptor set was obtained from a woman between 40 and 50 years old with Graves' ophthalmopathy.

Many counts were recorded for this clonotype. The V call is TRBV6-6, the J call TRBJ2-7; D remains unclear. This CDR3 contains 12 residues. CDR1 and CDR2 (germline): MNHNY, SVGAGI (reference sequence). V lost 0 bases and J 4 bases, leaving 4 bases between the germline ends. The CDR3 region is CASSYSFYEQYF. In DNA, the CDR3 is TGTGCCAGCAGTTACTCGTTTTACGAGCAGTACTTC.

This clonotype was seen at least ten times. This may come from a read error, since a much larger clone is one base off. The chain uses TRBV2 and TRBJ2-1; D is unclear. There are 11 residues in the CDR3. Germline assignment: CDR1 SNHLY and CDR2 FYNNEI. This CDR3 is CVSSLLNEQFF. The CDR3 DNA is TGTGTCAGCAGTCTACTCAATGAGCAGTTCTTC.

Sample share makes this clonotype medium-sized (0.01 to 0.1%). The rearrangement joins TRBV24-1 to TRBJ2-3, with D tentatively TRBD1 (5 bases). V was pared by 4 bases and J by 1 base, with 14 bases between. This CDR3 has 16 residues. Germline CDR1 and CDR2: KGHDR and SFDVKD. CDR3 in DNA: TGTGCCACCAGTGAGGGTATAGGGGTAGGCACAGATACGCAGTATTTT. Translated, it gives CATSEGIGVGTDTQYF.

The chain couples TRBV4-2 to TRBJ1-6, with D possibly matching TRBD1 (5 bases). Trimming took off 1 base at V and 7 bases at J, with 14 bases between the two ends. The germline V gene has CDR1 LGHNA and CDR2 YNFKEQ. The CDR3 extends over 16 amino acids. In DNA form, the CDR3 reads TGTGCCAGCAGCCAAGTTCTCGGGGCTTGGAATTCACCCCTCCACTTT. Its translation: CASSQVLGAWNSPLHF.

This clonotype was seen ten or more times. A read error is possible here, since a much larger clone lies one base away. J is TRBJ2-7 and V is TRBV7-2; 8 bases line up with TRBD2. CDR1 and CDR2 from the germline V gene are SGHTA and FQGNSA. Losses at the gene ends were 2 bases for V and 4 bases for J; bases not matched to a gene: 7. This CDR3 region has 15 residues. CDR3 in DNA: TGTGCCAGCAGCTTAAGGGCGGGGGGAGTGTACGAGCAGTACTTC. Protein: CASSLRAGGVYEQYF. Complete variable domain (other parts from reference TRBV7-2 and TRBJ2-7): GAGVSQSPSNKVTEKGKDVELRCDPISGHTALYWYRQSLGQGLEFLIYFQGNSAPDKSGLPSDRFSAERTGGSVSTLTIQRTQQEDSAVYLCASSLRAGGVYEQYFGPGTRLTVT.

The gene calls are TRBV2 and TRBJ2-4; 9 nucleotides line up with TRBD2. Germline V gives CDR1 SNHLY, CDR2 FYNNEI. The CDR3 runs to 16 residues. With V trimmed by 9 bases and J by 0 bases, 9 bases remained unmatched. The CDR3 bases are TGTGCCAGTAGGGGAAGACTAGCGGTAGCCAAAAACATTCAGTACTTC. This codes for CASRGRLAVAKNIQYF.

Only a few counts were recorded for this clonotype. This chain uses TRBV5-5 with TRBJ2-7, with D possibly being TRBD1 (5 bases). Trimming pared 4 bases from V and 2 bases from J, leaving 16 bases between. The CDR3 spans 15 residues. Germline lookup yields CDR1 SGHKS and CDR2 YYEKEE (reference sequence). The CDR3 protein is CASSLEGVRPYEQYF. CDR3 in DNA: TGTGCCAGCAGCCTGGAAGGGGTCAGACCCTACGAGCAGTACTTC.

The CDR3 spells CASSLAGTGYEQYF. The DNA of the CDR3 is TGTGCCAGCAGCTTAGCCGGGACAGGGTACGAGCAGTACTTC. The chain recombines TRBV11-3 with TRBJ2-7; 9 bases agree with TRBD1. Germline CDR1 SGHNT, CDR2 YENEEA. This CDR3 spans 14 amino acids. V gave up 1 base and J gave up 4 bases; unmatched junction bases: 2. The whole variable domain, remainder taken from reference TRBV11-3 and TRBJ2-7, is EAGVVQSPRYKIIEKKQPVAFWCNPISGHNTLYWYLQNLGQGPELLIRYENEEAVDDSQLPKDRFSAERLKGVDSTLKIQPAELGDSAVYLCASSLAGTGYEQYFGPGTRLTVT.

In its sample, this clonotype was seen many times. J is TRBJ2-2 and V is TRBV6-1, with D unresolved. The V gene's germline CDR1 is MNHNS and CDR2 SASEGT. This CDR3 region has 14 residues. The V end lost 5 bases, the J end lost 1 base, and 8 bases lay between the germline ends. CDR3 region: CASSNNRNTGELFF. CDR3 coding DNA: TGTGCCAGCAGTAACAACAGGAACACCGGGGAGCTGTTTTTT.

This sequence joins TRBV7-2 and TRBJ1-6; D unclear. Germline V gene data show CDR1 as SGHTA and CDR2 as FQGNSA. With 3 bases removed from V and 7 bases from J, the gap between germline ends came to 7 bases. The CDR3 consists of 13 residues. The CDR3 reads CASSLGPNSPLHF. Here the CDR3 DNA reads TGTGCCAGCAGCTTGGGCCCGAATTCACCCCTCCACTTT.

The chain joins TRBV6-4 to TRBJ2-2; the D call may be TRBD1 or TRBD2 (5 bases each). The V gene's germline CDR1 is MRHNA and CDR2 SNTAGT. The CDR3 extends over 14 amino acids. Trimming stripped 2 bases from V and 6 bases from J, with 10 bases between. This CDR3 is CASSDVGTAGELFF. In nucleotides, the CDR3 is TGTGCCAGCAGTGACGTCGGGACGGCCGGGGAGCTGTTTTTT.

Notes on this clonotype: A much larger clone lies one base from this, so it may be a read error. V is TRBV6-2 or TRBV6-3 and J is TRBJ2-1; 7 bases line up with TRBD2. CDR3 length: 18 amino acids. After removal of 5 bases from V and 0 bases from J, the junction contained 13 bases not matched to a gene. Germline-derived CDR1 and CDR2 are MNHEY and SVGEGT. DNA for the CDR3: TGTGCCAGCAGTGACGATTCGGGGACTATTAGCTCCTACAATGAGCAGTTCTTC. This encodes CASSDDSGTISSYNEQFF.

The CDR3 bases are TGTGCCAGCTCACAGGGAGCCCCCTACAATGAGCAGTTCTTC. It is translated as CASSQGAPYNEQFF. The chain carries TRBV18 and TRBJ2-1; the D gene is possibly TRBD2 (5 bases). V lost 4 bases and J 2 bases, leaving 9 bases between the germline ends. This CDR3 region has 14 residues. Germline CDR1 KGHSH, CDR2 LQKENI.

The rearrangement links TRBV11-2 to TRBJ2-5, with 12 nucleotides matching TRBD2. CDR3 length: 14 amino acids. Germline V gives CDR1 SGHAT, CDR2 FQNNGV. Germline trimming cut 5 bases from V and 5 bases from J; bases unmatched to any gene: 3. CDR3 bases: TGTGCCAGCAGCCAGACTAGCGGGGGTGAGACCCAGTACTTC. Translating it yields CASSQTSGGETQYF.

This clonotype came up many times. The rearrangement links TRBV2 to TRBJ2-1; 8 bases match TRBD2. In germline, CDR1 is SNHLY, CDR2 FYNNEI. V trimming: 6 bases; J trimming: 5 bases; junction bases outside the gene matches: 18. The length of the CDR3 is 18 residues. The CDR3 region is CASRARGTSENPHNEQFF. The CDR3 bases are TGTGCCAGCAGGGCAAGGGGGACTAGTGAAAACCCTCACAATGAGCAGTTCTTC.

The rearrangement links TRBV7-9 to TRBJ1-2, with D perhaps TRBD1 (5 bases). Trimming cost V 3 bases and J 5 bases, with 10 bases left between them. CDR3 length: 13 residues. Germline V CDR1 and CDR2: SEHNR, FQNEAQ (reference sequence). Written as DNA, the CDR3 is TGTGCCAGCAGCTTGGGGGAAAGATATGGCTACACCTTC. This gives the protein CASSLGERYGYTF. The full variable domain, rest sourced from reference TRBV7-9 and TRBJ1-2, is DTGVSQNPRHKITKRGQNVTFRCDPISEHNRLYWYRQTLGQGPEFLTYFQNEAQLEKSRLLSDRFSAERPKGSFSTLEIQRTEQGDSAMYLCASSLGERYGYTFGSGTRLTVV.

With regard to this clonotype: A junction end diverges from the germline sequence, so it may reflect a read error. The rearrangement links TRBV5-6 to TRBJ2-7, with D maybe TRBD1 (6 bases). From germline, CDR1 is SGHDT and CDR2 YYEEEE. The length of the CDR3 is 14 residues. CDR3 nucleotides: TGTGCCAACAGCTTGGACAGAGGCTCCTACGAGCAGTACTTC. Protein sequence: CANSLDRGSYEQYF.

This clonotype was observed a single time. The chain links TRBV6-4 to TRBJ2-1; 9 bases match TRBD2. The germline V gene has CDR1 MRHNA and CDR2 SNTAGT. The CDR3 loop spans 14 amino acids. With V trimmed by 3 bases and J by 10 bases, 7 bases remained unmatched. The CDR3 spells CASSETSGGTEQFF. CDR3 bases: TGTGCCAGCAGTGAGACTAGCGGTGGCACAGAGCAGTTCTTC.

This clonotype has a count of ten or more. V and J are TRBV11-1 and TRBJ2-1, with 7 bases lining up with TRBD2. The germline V gene encodes CDR1 SGHAT and CDR2 FQDESV (reference sequence). The trim removed 5 bases at V and 5 bases at J, leaving 9 bases unmatched. There are 15 residues in the CDR3. The CDR3 region is CASSPRASGDNEQFF. DNA of the CDR3: TGTGCCAGCAGCCCCCGGGCTAGCGGAGACAATGAGCAGTTCTTC. Full variable domain (missing parts from reference TRBV11-1 and TRBJ2-1): EAEVAQSPRYKITEKSQAVAFWCDPISGHATLYWYRQILGQGPELLVQFQDESVVDDSQLPKDRFSAERLKGVDSTLKIQPAELGDSAMYLCASSPRASGDNEQFFGPGTRLTVL.